The 28 T cell receptor beta chains in this list originate from one sample, sequenced in a study of blood T cell repertoires in COVID-19. TCRdb keeps only in-frame clones here, not all; method: immunoSEQ multiplex PCR. Of under 250,000 clones in the sample, about 88% were seen once. The sequenced sample consisted of peripheral blood. Every receptor here comes from a middle-aged woman with acute or convalescent COVID-19.

Comment on this clone: This CDR3 is also generated by other DNA sequences in the sample. The CDR3 region is CASSVGTVSNQPQHF. CDR3 DNA sequence: TGTGCCAGCAGCGTGGGGACAGTTAGCAATCAGCCCCAGCATTTT. The rearrangement links TRBV9 to TRBJ1-5, with 7 positions matching TRBD1. V trimming: 2 bases; J trimming: 0 bases; junction bases outside the gene matches: 2. This CDR3 spans 15 amino acids. Germline V lookup: CDR1 SGDLS, CDR2 YYNGEE.

The V call is TRBV3-1 (or the pseudogene TRBV3-2), the J call TRBJ2-3; 10 bases agree with TRBD2. CDR3 size: 16 residues. Germline trimming cut 6 bases from V and 7 bases from J; bases unmatched to any gene: 13. Germline CDR1 LGHDT, CDR2 YNNKEL (reference sequence). The CDR3 spells CASSSQMSGGAYTQYF. The CDR3 DNA reads TGTGCCAGCAGTTCTCAAATGAGCGGGGGGGCATATACGCAGTATTTT.

The genes are TRBV7-6 and TRBJ2-3, with 10 positions matching TRBD2. CDR3 size: 14 residues. V was pared by 5 bases and J by 8 bases, with 7 bases of the junction left unmatched. Germline V gene data show CDR1 as SGHVS and CDR2 as FNYEAQ. The CDR3 is CASSERGGRGTQYF. Here the CDR3 DNA reads TGTGCCAGCAGCGAGCGGGGGGGCCGAGGTACGCAGTATTTT.

The V and J genes are TRBV7-2 and TRBJ1-3; possibly TRBD1 for D (5 bases). Trimming shortened V by 3 bases and J by 0 bases, and 9 bases separated the two germline ends. The germline V gene has CDR1 SGHTA and CDR2 FQGNSA. The CDR3 sequence is 15 residues long. The CDR3 region is CASSLSTASGNTIYF. Written as DNA, the CDR3 is TGTGCCAGCAGCTTGTCGACAGCCTCTGGAAACACCATATATTTT.

The chain employs TRBV10-3 and TRBJ1-3, with TRBD1 as a possible D gene (5 bases). V was shortened by 0 bases and J by 10 bases, with 7 bases between the two germline ends. Germline values: CDR1 ENHRY, CDR2 SYGVKD. CDR3 size: 12 residues. CDR3 nucleotides: TGTGCCATCAGTGAGTCGCGGGGGACCATATATTTT. Amino acids: CAISESRGTIYF.

V is TRBV9 and J is TRBJ1-5, with D possibly being TRBD1 (6 bases). The V gene's germline CDR1 is SGDLS and CDR2 YYNGEE. This CDR3 contains 21 residues. The ends were cut back, 3 bases at V and 0 bases at J, with 28 bases in the middle. The CDR3 DNA follows: TGTGCCAGCAGCGCCCCCCCCCGACGGACAGCCGAAACCTATAGCAATCAGCCCCAGCATTTT. This gives the protein CASSAPPRRTAETYSNQPQHF.

The rearrangement links TRBV5-5 to TRBJ1-3, with D tentatively TRBD1 (5 bases). Trimming cost V 0 bases and J 0 bases, with 16 bases left between them. Germline V CDR1 and CDR2: SGHKS, YYEKEE (reference sequence). There are 18 residues in the CDR3. This CDR3 is CASSLGDFPGTSGNTIYF. CDR3 in DNA: TGTGCCAGCAGCTTGGGGGACTTCCCGGGGACCTCTGGAAACACCATATATTTT.

The rearrangement joins TRBV30 to TRBJ1-5, with D hard to call. This CDR3 is 12 amino acids long. Trimming pared 3 bases from V and 4 bases from J, leaving 7 bases between. Germline V CDR1 and CDR2: GTSNPN, SVGIG (reference sequence). The CDR3 spells CAWSVYNQPQHF. CDR3 nucleotides: TGTGCCTGGAGCGTCTATAATCAGCCCCAGCATTTT.

The rearrangement uses TRBV5-4 and TRBJ1-3; D is perhaps TRBD1 (6 bases). The length of the CDR3 is 14 residues. CDR1 and CDR2 (germline): SGHNT, YYREEE (reference sequence). V was shortened by 4 bases and J by 3 bases, with 11 bases between the two germline ends. The CDR3 nucleotides read TGTGCCAGCAGCCCGGACAGAGGTGGAAACACCATATATTTT. Amino acids: CASSPDRGGNTIYF.

The V gene is TRBV12-5, the J gene TRBJ2-6; 7 bases match TRBD2. This CDR3 contains 16 residues. Germline CDR1 reads LGHNT; CDR2 reads FRNRAP. V shed 7 bases, J shed 4 bases, and the junction held 10 bases outside the gene matches. The CDR3 DNA follows: TGTGCTAGTGCTCCCGGGGGGTTGGTCGGGGCCAACGTCCTGACTTTC. Protein product: CASAPGGLVGANVLTF.

The chain is built from TRBV27 and TRBJ1-6; TRBD1 agrees at 10 bases. CDR3 length equals 17 residues. V lost 6 bases, J lost 9 bases, and 14 bases stayed unmatched. Germline assignment: CDR1 MNHEY and CDR2 SMNVEV (reference sequence). The CDR3 DNA follows: TGTGCCAGCAGCGGGACAGGGGTGGGATATGCGCGTTCACCCCTCCACTTT. Its protein product is CASSGTGVGYARSPLHF.

This rearrangement joins TRBV15 to TRBJ1-2; D uncertain. Germline V gene lookup returns CDR1 LNHNV and CDR2 YYDKDF (reference sequence). This CDR3 is 13 amino acids long. V shed 0 bases and J shed 1 base, with 3 bases lying between them. CDR3 nucleotide sequence: TGTGCCACCAGCAGAGAGAGTAACTATGGCTACACCTTC. This translates into CATSRESNYGYTF.

This chain joins TRBV19 and TRBJ2-1; 10 nucleotides align to TRBD1. The V segment lost 5 bases and the J segment 2 bases; nucleotides outside the gene matches: 0. CDR1 and CDR2 (germline): LNHDA, SQIVND (reference sequence). The CDR3 contains 14 residues. The CDR3 loop is CASSGTGAYNEQFF. CDR3 nucleotide sequence: TGTGCCAGTAGTGGGACAGGGGCCTACAATGAGCAGTTCTTC.

The rearrangement links TRBV10-3 to TRBJ2-1; 12 bases are shared with TRBD2. The CDR3 is 14 amino acids. The germline V gene has CDR1 ENHRY and CDR2 SYGVKD. V lost 4 bases to trimming and J lost 7 bases; unmatched junction nucleotides: 2. CDR3 sequence (DNA): TGTGCCATCAGTGGGACTAGCGGGGTTAATGAGCAGTTCTTC. Amino acid sequence: CAISGTSGVNEQFF.

The chain links TRBV19 to TRBJ2-6; perhaps TRBD1 as D (5 bases). Trimming stripped 6 bases from V and 0 bases from J, with 15 bases between. The CDR3 length is 17 residues. The germline V gene has CDR1 LNHDA and CDR2 SQIVND (reference sequence). The DNA for the CDR3 is TGTGCCAGTAGCCCCCTGGGGCTACGCTCTGGGGCCAACGTCCTGACTTTC. This gives the protein CASSPLGLRSGANVLTF.

The rearrangement uses TRBV5-5 and TRBJ2-2; unclear D gene. CDR1 and CDR2 from the germline V gene are SGHKS and YYEKEE (reference sequence). The V gene lost 0 bases and the J gene lost 2 bases, with 8 bases spanning the gap. The CDR3 has 15 amino acids. CDR3 protein: CASSLVPRNTGELFF. The CDR3, as DNA: TGTGCCAGCAGCTTGGTCCCGAGAAACACCGGGGAGCTGTTTTTT.

V gene TRBV6-5 combines with J gene TRBJ1-1; D gene ambiguous. Looked up from germline, CDR1 is MNHEY and CDR2 is SVGAGI. CDR3 length: 12 residues. The V end lost 5 bases, the J end lost 3 bases, and 7 bases lay between the germline ends. The CDR3 loop is CASSQVYTEAFF. CDR3 sequence (DNA): TGTGCCAGCAGTCAGGTTTACACTGAAGCTTTCTTT.

This clone was observed a single time. The chain has TRBV28 and TRBJ2-1; 7 bases are shared with TRBD1. In germline, CDR1 is MDHEN, CDR2 SYDVKM. Unmatched junction bases numbered 10, after V lost 5 bases and J lost 6 bases. The CDR3 consists of 15 residues. For the CDR3, the DNA is TGTGCCAGCAGTCCCCCCGGGGCAGGGGGCAATGAGCAGTTCTTC. It encodes CASSPPGAGGNEQFF.

This chain links TRBV14 with TRBJ1-2; D is uncertain. In germline, CDR1 is SGHDN, CDR2 FVKESK. Trimming cost V 1 base and J 3 bases, with 12 bases left between them. This CDR3 is 15 amino acids long. The CDR3 reads CASSQGLTPYYGYTF. CDR3 DNA sequence: TGTGCCAGCAGCCAAGGCCTGACACCATACTATGGCTACACCTTC.

This clone was recorded a few times. V is TRBV10-2 and J is TRBJ1-2, with D possibly being TRBD1 (6 bases). The germline V gene encodes CDR1 WSHSY and CDR2 SAAADI. This CDR3 has 15 residues. Trimming took 7 bases from V and 4 from J, leaving 19 bases between them. The CDR3 here is CASMAGDGAGYGYTF. The CDR3 DNA follows: TGCGCCAGCATGGCAGGGGACGGGGCTGGCTATGGCTACACCTTC.

The gene calls are TRBV7-3 and TRBJ2-5; D is perhaps TRBD2 (5 bases). From germline, CDR1 is SGHTA and CDR2 FQGTGA. The CDR3 extends over 13 amino acids. Deletions cut 5 bases from V and 3 bases from J, with 10 bases between. The CDR3 nucleotides are TGTGCCAGCAGCCGAGGGATAGAAGAGACCCAGTACTTC. This sequence encodes CASSRGIEETQYF. The variable domain in full, completed from reference TRBV7-3 and TRBJ2-5, reads GAGVSQTPSNKVTEKGKYVELRCDPISGHTALYWYRQSLGQGPEFLIYFQGTGAADDSGLPNDRFFAVRPEGSVSTLKIQRTERGDSAVYLCASSRGIEETQYFGPGTRLLVL.

The V gene is TRBV3-1 (or the pseudogene TRBV3-2), the J gene TRBJ1-4; D is unclear. The CDR3 is made up of 14 amino acids. The V gene's germline CDR1 is LGHDT and CDR2 YNNKEL (reference sequence). V was clipped by 3 bases and J by 5 bases, with 10 bases between them. In nucleotides, the CDR3 is TGTGCCAGCAGCCACCCGACACAGAATGAAAAACTGTTTTTT. Translated: CASSHPTQNEKLFF.

The genes are TRBV5-6 and TRBJ2-3, with D possibly matching TRBD2 (5 bases). Trimming shortened V by 4 bases and J by 9 bases, and 9 bases separated the two germline ends. Germline V gene sequence: CDR1 SGHDT, CDR2 YYEEEE. CDR3 size: 11 residues. CDR3 in DNA: TGTGCCAGCAGCGACGGAGGCACGCAGTATTTT. It yields the protein CASSDGGTQYF.

The genes are TRBV2 and TRBJ2-2; possible D gene TRBD2, 6 bases. This CDR3 contains 15 residues. Trimming took off 6 bases at V and 5 bases at J, with 16 bases between the two ends. In germline, CDR1 is SNHLY, CDR2 FYNNEI. CDR3 bases: TGTGCCAGCAGCGACGGGGGTAGTTTAACCGGGGAGCTGTTTTTT. This translates into CASSDGGSLTGELFF. The full variable domain, completed using reference TRBV2 and TRBJ2-2, is EPEVTQTPSHQVTQMGQEVILRCVPISNHLYFYWYRQILGQKVEFLVSFYNNEISEKSEIFDDQFSVERPDGSNFTLKIRSTKLEDSAMYFCASSDGGSLTGELFFGEGSRLTVL.

The chain couples TRBV19 to TRBJ1-1; D gene uncertain. Trimming removed 4 bases from V and 1 base from J, with 10 bases in between. Looked up from germline, CDR1 is LNHDA and CDR2 is SQIVND (reference sequence). The CDR3 is 14 amino acids. CDR3 sequence: CASSKPPSNTEAFF. The CDR3 nucleotides are TGTGCCAGTAGTAAGCCCCCATCGAACACTGAAGCTTTCTTT. Full variable domain (outside the CDR3, taken from reference TRBV19 and TRBJ1-1): DGGITQSPKYLFRKEGQNVTLSCEQNLNHDAMYWYRQDPGQGLRLIYYSQIVNDFQKGDIAEGYSVSREKKESFPLTVTSAQKNPTAFYLCASSKPPSNTEAFFGQGTRLTVV.

This clone has more than one count but fewer than ten. The DNA for the CDR3 is TGTGCCAGCTCACCAGTGAGGGGGCAGGGCACTGAAGCTTTCTTT. This gives the protein CASSPVRGQGTEAFF. This chain links TRBV18 with TRBJ1-1; TRBD1 matches at 7 bases. The germline gives CDR1 KGHSH, CDR2 LQKENI. The CDR3 is 15 amino acids. Trimming removed 2 bases from V and 4 bases from J; junction bases left unmatched: 7.

The chain is built from TRBV27 and TRBJ1-2; TRBD1 agrees at 7 bases. V dropped 5 bases and J dropped 8; count of bases not matched to a gene: 14. CDR3 length: 15 amino acids. Germline V gene data show CDR1 as MNHEY and CDR2 as SMNVEV (reference sequence). The DNA for the CDR3 is TGTGCCAGCAGTCCCAATAGACAGGGCCTTCGGGGCTACACCTTC. Residues: CASSPNRQGLRGYTF.

The rearrangement uses TRBV13 and TRBJ1-2; TRBD1 matches at 9 bases. The CDR3 runs to 14 residues. Trimming removed 4 bases from V and 4 bases from J; junction bases left unmatched: 4. Germline V gives CDR1 PRHDT, CDR2 FYEKMQ (reference sequence). This CDR3 reads CASSSGQGPYGYTF. CDR3 nucleotide sequence: TGTGCCAGCAGCTCAGGACAGGGGCCCTATGGCTACACCTTC.